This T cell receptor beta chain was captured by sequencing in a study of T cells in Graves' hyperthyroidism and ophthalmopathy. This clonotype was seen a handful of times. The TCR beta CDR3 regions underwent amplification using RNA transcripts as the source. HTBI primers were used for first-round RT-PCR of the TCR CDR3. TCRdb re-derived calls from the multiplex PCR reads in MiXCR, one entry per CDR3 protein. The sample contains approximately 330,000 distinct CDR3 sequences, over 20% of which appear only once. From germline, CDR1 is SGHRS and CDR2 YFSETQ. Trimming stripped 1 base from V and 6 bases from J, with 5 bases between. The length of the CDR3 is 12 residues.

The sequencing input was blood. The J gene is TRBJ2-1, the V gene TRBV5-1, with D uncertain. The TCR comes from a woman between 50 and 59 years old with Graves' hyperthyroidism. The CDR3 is CASSLNGNEQFF. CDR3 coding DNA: TGCGCCAGCAGCTTGAATGGCAATGAGCAGTTCTTC.